Listed below are T cell receptor beta chains from one sample, sequenced in a study of CD8+ T cells in alopecia areata. TCRdb keeps only in-frame clones here, not all; method: immunoSEQ multiplex PCR. This sample yields 200,000 to 250,000 clones, of which 50% to 70% are seen a single time; less than 0.6% belongs to the top ten. Sample: CD4+ T cells sorted from blood, taken at week 0. Receptor source: a human donor with alopecia areata. The conserved cysteine and the conserved F or W are not part of the CDR3 here.

v_gene: TRBV30; j_gene: TRBJ2-3; CDR3aa: AWSGGTDTQY
v_gene: TRBV6-1; j_gene: TRBJ2-7; CDR3aa: ASSETSGDH
v_gene: TRBV6-5; j_gene: TRBJ2-7; CDR3aa: ASSYVQGPSYEQY
v_gene: TRBV9; j_gene: TRBJ2-6; CDR3aa: ASSGLDYSGANVLT
v_gene: TRBV29-1; j_gene: TRBJ1-2; CDR3aa: SDYREGYGYT
v_gene: TRBV5-1; j_gene: TRBJ2-5; CDR3aa: ASSFQETQY
v_gene: TRBV6-6; j_gene: TRBJ2-3; CDR3aa: ASGGSDRGTDTQY
v_gene: TRBV30; j_gene: TRBJ2-7; CDR3aa: AWSTGARYEQY
v_gene: TRBV5-1; j_gene: TRBJ2-3; CDR3aa: ASRLGTDTQY
v_gene: TRBV7-9; j_gene: TRBJ2-5; CDR3aa: ASSLYSETQY
v_gene: TRBV30; j_gene: TRBJ2-7; CDR3aa: AWTGGSYEQY
v_gene: TRBV10-1; j_gene: TRBJ1-2; CDR3aa: ASSAGRAYGYT
v_gene: TRBV29-1; j_gene: TRBJ2-7; CDR3aa: SVERGFHLYEQY
v_gene: TRBV27; j_gene: TRBJ1-2; CDR3aa: ASSFLTRTGRSPYYGYT
v_gene: TRBV4-1; j_gene: TRBJ1-2; CDR3aa: ASSHPGQPYGYT
v_gene: TRBV6-5; j_gene: TRBJ2-7; CDR3aa: ASKRGLDSSYEQY
v_gene: TRBV5-6; j_gene: TRBJ1-2; CDR3aa: ASSWRTGNYGYT
v_gene: TRBV2; j_gene: TRBJ1-2; CDR3aa: ASSDQTGLYGYT
v_gene: TRBV19; j_gene: TRBJ2-7; CDR3aa: ASNHQDEQY
v_gene: TRBV29-1; j_gene: TRBJ2-7; CDR3aa: SVDRGTAEEQY
v_gene: TRBV21-1; j_gene: TRBJ2-4; CDR3aa: ASSRYRDRGLRAKNIQY
v_gene: TRBV2; j_gene: TRBJ2-7; CDR3aa: ASLPPLAGNEQY
v_gene: TRBV29-1; j_gene: TRBJ1-1; CDR3aa: SVGGRLNTEAF
v_gene: TRBV5-8; j_gene: TRBJ2-3; CDR3aa: ASSLGTSGGLDTQY
v_gene: TRBV15; j_gene: TRBJ1-2; CDR3aa: ATSRLTGDYGYT
v_gene: TRBV30; j_gene: TRBJ1-2; CDR3aa: AWSSATQGYGYT
v_gene: TRBV6-5; j_gene: TRBJ2-1; CDR3aa: ASSYDRVLVNEQF
v_gene: TRBV6-6; j_gene: TRBJ2-7; CDR3aa: ASNSGGTGQY
v_gene: TRBV7-9; j_gene: TRBJ2-2; CDR3aa: ASSLGTGNTGELF
v_gene: TRBV30; j_gene: TRBJ1-6; CDR3aa: AWRAQGAVTYNSPLH
v_gene: TRBV5-1; j_gene: TRBJ1-6; CDR3aa: ATPGNSPLH
v_gene: TRBV21-1; j_gene: TRBJ1-1; CDR3aa: ASSKRRDSDMNTEAF
v_gene: TRBV15; j_gene: TRBJ2-5; CDR3aa: ATSRRDPYQETQY
v_gene: TRBV9; j_gene: TRBJ2-1; CDR3aa: ASSGWTSGGRNEQF
v_gene: TRBV6-5; j_gene: TRBJ1-2; CDR3aa: ASSSDRGGVRYT
v_gene: TRBV4-1; j_gene: TRBJ2-6; CDR3aa: ASSRSRTGAFSGANVLT
v_gene: TRBV11-1; j_gene: TRBJ2-1; CDR3aa: ASSLVSGQGEQF
v_gene: TRBV7-9; j_gene: TRBJ2-1; CDR3aa: ASSRITRLHEQF
v_gene: TRBV7-2; j_gene: TRBJ1-2; CDR3aa: ASSLKGGNYGYT
v_gene: TRBV11-3; j_gene: TRBJ2-3; CDR3aa: ASSPRVGDTQY
v_gene: TRBV10-3; j_gene: TRBJ2-4; CDR3aa: AISEVGDQL
v_gene: TRBV28; j_gene: TRBJ2-3; CDR3aa: ATRTATQY